This is a list of T cell receptor beta chains from one sample in a study of control samples from healthy donors and cancer patients. Libraries were prepared by immunoSEQ multiplex PCR; TCRdb keeps only in-frame clonotypes and omits some of them. The data contain around 64,000 clones, roughly 89% of them singletons. The sample consisted of PBMCs. These receptor sequences come from a man in his fifties or sixties with colorectal cancer. The conserved cysteine and the conserved F or W are not part of the CDR3 here. A D gene is named only where the DNA matches it firmly. Size is stated for part of the rows, as once, few or many counts, or as a class when the clone is expanded.

once TRBV2 TRBD2 ASSEVAGGETQY
. TRBV19 . ASSVGLFSNGYT
. TRBV6-6 . ASSYRITGTGELF
. TRBV7-9 . ASSLGRSSTNNYGYT
. TRBV18 . ASSPVEGREQY
. TRBV7-9 TRBD1 ASSFRTGLTGELF
. TRBV28 . ASSTDSNQPQH
. TRBV24-1 TRBD1 ATSDGQGPGGIETQY
. TRBV19 . ASTDLNYGYT
. TRBV6-1 . ASSEAGFEQY
. TRBV5-1 . ASSLDSNQPQH
. TRBV27 TRBD1 ASSSAGQGSPNYGYT
. TRBV7-3 TRBD1 ASSPYRGQPQH
. TRBV9 . ASSVAGASTDTQY
. TRBV6-6 TRBD2 ASSSGLAVFGELF
once TRBV28 . ASSFRLGNSPLH
. TRBV19 . ASSMEGGVDEQY
. TRBV18 TRBD1 ASSPRTGEVEKLF
. TRBV24-1 . ATSDPTGGETQY
few TRBV18 TRBD1 ASSLGQNNQPQH
. TRBV10-3 . AIGSGLETQY
. TRBV30 . AWAPPLGTQY
. TRBV9 TRBD2 ASSVGAGGHQETQY
. TRBV18 . ASSPRGADIQY
. TRBV4-2 . ASSQDPHSNQPQH